One and the same sample provided the 20 T cell receptor beta chains below, sequenced in a study of cytomegalovirus exposure and HLA in healthy donors. PCR was performed using 60 Vbeta and 13 Jbeta primers. Using immunoSEQ multiplex PCR, the repertoire was profiled, and TCRdb retains in-frame clones only, with some absent. The sample includes about 82,000 clones, 10% of them seen just once. What was sequenced was PBMCs. The receptors originated from a man aged 55 to 70 in good health and CMV-seropositive.

The chain employs TRBV7-2 and TRBJ2-7, with 9 bases fitting TRBD1. Germline CDR1 SGHTA, CDR2 FQGNSA. The junction had 7 bases not matched to a gene; V was cut back by 5 bases and J by 5 bases. This CDR3 has 14 residues. The DNA of the CDR3 is TGTGCCAGCAGCACGAGGACAGGGGAAAACGAGCAGTACTTC. As protein: CASSTRTGENEQYF.

The table lists this clone with a few counts. The genes are TRBV28 and TRBJ2-3; a weak D match, TRBD2 (5 bases). Germline lookup yields CDR1 MDHEN and CDR2 SYDVKM. This CDR3 is 14 amino acids long. Trimming stripped 4 bases from V and 0 bases from J, with 8 bases between. The CDR3 reads CASSWGASTDTQYF. CDR3 DNA sequence: TGTGCCAGCAGTTGGGGAGCTAGCACAGATACGCAGTATTTT.

This clone appeared a few times. This chain links TRBV11-3 with TRBJ1-4; TRBD1 might be the D (6 bases). This CDR3 spans 13 amino acids. V lost 5 bases to trimming and J lost 6 bases, with 10 bases between them. Germline V gene lookup returns CDR1 SGHNT and CDR2 YENEEA. This CDR3 reads CASSLGAHEKLFF. DNA for the CDR3: TGTGCCAGCAGCCTGGGGGCTCATGAAAAACTGTTTTTT.

This clone appeared a few times. At the DNA level, this CDR3 is encoded by other sequences in the same sample as well. This chain links TRBV2 with TRBJ1-2; possible D gene TRBD1, 5 bases. The CDR3 runs to 12 residues. Trimming left V 6 bases short and J 8 bases short, with 13 bases between. Germline CDR1 SNHLY, CDR2 FYNNEI. CDR3 DNA: TGTGCCAGCAGCTCCGACAGTAGGGGCTACACCTTC. Its protein is CASSSDSRGYTF.

This clone was seen more than once but under ten times. V usage is TRBV5-1 and J usage is TRBJ2-1; D gene uncertain. The germline V gene has CDR1 SGHRS and CDR2 YFSETQ. The CDR3 consists of 13 residues. V gave up 0 bases and J gave up 4 bases, with 5 bases separating them. The DNA for the CDR3 is TGCGCCAGCAGCTTGGGAGTATACAATGAGCAGTTCTTC. Translation: CASSLGVYNEQFF. Together with reference TRBV5-1 and TRBJ2-1, the CDR3 gives the full variable domain: KAGVTQTPRYLIKTRGQQVTLSCSPISGHRSVSWYQQTPGQGLQFLFEYFSETQRNKGNFPGRFSGRQFSNSRSEMNVSTLELGDSALYLCASSLGVYNEQFFGPGTRLTVL.

The chain combines TRBV27 with TRBJ2-1; 11 nucleotides match TRBD1. The V gene's germline CDR1 is MNHEY and CDR2 SMNVEV (reference sequence). Unmatched junction bases numbered 4, after V lost 5 bases and J lost 4 bases. This CDR3 comprises 15 residues. Written as DNA, the CDR3 is TGTGCCAGCAGTCCCGGGACAGGGGGTTACAATGAGCAGTTCTTC. This gives the protein CASSPGTGGYNEQFF.

This clone was counted between two and nine times. This chain joins TRBV30 and TRBJ2-3; possible D gene TRBD1, 6 bases. Germline V CDR1 and CDR2: GTSNPN, SVGIG (reference sequence). There are 16 residues in the CDR3. V was cut by 2 bases and J by 2 bases, with 17 bases left in between. The CDR3 region has the DNA TGTGCCTGGAGTTTATGGAACAGGGACCTCACAGATACGCAGTATTTT. Its translation: CAWSLWNRDLTDTQYF. The entire variable domain, with the rest obtained from reference TRBV30 and TRBJ2-3, is as follows: SQTIHQWPATLVQPVGSPLSLECTVEGTSNPNLYWYRQAAGRGLQLLFYSVGIGQISSEVPQNLSASRPQDRQFILSSKKLLLSDSGFYLCAWSLWNRDLTDTQYFGPGTRLTVL.

This chain links TRBV5-1 with TRBJ2-5; TRBD2 matches at 8 bases. V dropped 1 base and J dropped 5; count of bases not matched to a gene: 7. The CDR3 has 15 residues. Germline lookup yields CDR1 SGHRS and CDR2 YFSETQ. The CDR3 protein is CASSLLGRGSETQYF. For the CDR3, the DNA is TGCGCCAGCAGCTTGCTCGGGAGGGGTTCGGAGACCCAGTACTTC.

This clone was counted a few times. This sequence joins TRBV13 and TRBJ2-7, with TRBD2 identical over 7 bases. V trimming: 5 bases; J trimming: 4 bases; junction bases outside the gene matches: 8. The CDR3 covers 14 residues. Germline V gene data show CDR1 as PRHDT and CDR2 as FYEKMQ (reference sequence). DNA of the CDR3: TGTGCCAGCAGCCCTAAGGGGCGGGAGTACGAGCAGTACTTC. Translated: CASSPKGREYEQYF. Variable domain in full (rest from reference TRBV13 and TRBJ2-7): AAGVIQSPRHLIKEKRETATLKCYPIPRHDTVYWYQQGPGQDPQFLISFYEKMQSDKGSIPDRFSAQQFSDYHSELNMSSLELGDSALYFCASSPKGREYEQYFGPGTRLTVT.

This chain joins TRBV12-5 and TRBJ2-7, with D hard to call. Germline V lookup: CDR1 LGHNT, CDR2 FRNRAP. The CDR3 spans 15 residues. Deletions cut 0 bases from V and 2 bases from J, with 11 bases between. The CDR3 here is CASGLVPAEPYEQYF. CDR3 sequence (DNA): TGTGCTAGTGGTTTGGTACCGGCGGAGCCCTACGAGCAGTACTTC.

This clone was detected a few times. One junction end disagrees with the germline gene, perhaps due to a read error. V is TRBV4-1 and J is TRBJ2-5; 7 nucleotides align to TRBD2. CDR1 is MGHRA and CDR2 is YSYEKL in the germline V gene. This CDR3 is built from 13 residues. The CDR3 here is CASSQAGGEAQYF. The CDR3 DNA follows: TGCGCCAGCAGCCAAGCGGGGGGAGAGGCCCAGTACTTC.

The chain uses TRBV4-1 and TRBJ1-1; 7 bases fit TRBD1. The CDR3 is 14 amino acids. V was clipped by 1 base and J by 11 bases; unmatched bases: 10. Germline assignment: CDR1 MGHRA and CDR2 YSYEKL. The CDR3 here is CASSQVGQAAGAFF. For the CDR3, the DNA is TGCGCCAGCAGCCAAGTAGGACAGGCCGCTGGGGCTTTCTTT.

This rearrangement joins TRBV18 to TRBJ2-1, with a possible D match to TRBD1 (6 bases). The length of the CDR3 is 11 residues. V lost 6 bases and J lost 7, with 7 bases in between. The germline gives CDR1 KGHSH, CDR2 LQKENI. In DNA form, the CDR3 reads TGTGCCAGCTCGAGGGGGAATGAGCAGTTCTTC. Amino acids: CASSRGNEQFF.

The chain employs TRBV9 and TRBJ2-5; unclear D gene. V lost 0 bases, J lost 5 bases, and 11 bases lay in between. The CDR3 spans 14 residues. Germline loops: CDR1 SGDLS, CDR2 YYNGEE. Here the CDR3 reads CASSVGTVLETQYF. The CDR3, as DNA: TGTGCCAGCAGCGTAGGAACAGTTCTTGAGACCCAGTACTTC.

The chain links TRBV6-5 to TRBJ2-7, with D tentatively TRBD2 (6 bases). Germline-derived CDR1 and CDR2 are MNHEY and SVGAGI. Trimming cost V 6 bases and J 4 bases, with 19 bases left between them. The CDR3 is 15 amino acids. The CDR3: CASRDPGDSGYEQYV. CDR3 sequence (DNA): TGTGCCAGCAGAGATCCGGGGGACTCTGGGTACGAGCAGTACGTC.

The V call is TRBV7-2, the J call TRBJ1-3; 7 bases match TRBD1. Germline V CDR1 and CDR2: SGHTA, FQGNSA. CDR3 length equals 14 residues. The junction had 5 bases not matched to a gene; V was cut back by 5 bases and J by 4 bases. CDR3 coding DNA: TGTGCCAGCAGCCCGGGGACAGTAGGAAACACCATATATTTT. This encodes CASSPGTVGNTIYF.

This chain links TRBV19 with TRBJ2-7; TRBD1 matches 7 bases. CDR1 is LNHDA, CDR2 SQIVND, per germline (reference sequence). The CDR3 totals 15 residues. V trimming: 5 bases; J trimming: 2 bases; junction bases outside the gene matches: 9. CDR3 region: CASSYSGQAAYEQYF. For the CDR3, the DNA is TGTGCCAGTAGTTACTCCGGACAGGCGGCCTACGAGCAGTACTTC.

The J gene is TRBJ1-2, the V gene TRBV30, with D uncertain. CDR1 is GTSNPN, CDR2 SVGIG, per germline (reference sequence). The CDR3 runs to 13 residues. The V end was cut by 0 bases, the J end by 6 bases, with 11 bases between. The DNA of the CDR3 is TGTGCCTGGAGTGTTCTAGGAGTGGATGGCTACACCTTC. Its protein is CAWSVLGVDGYTF. Variable domain in full (rest from reference TRBV30 and TRBJ1-2): SQTIHQWPATLVQPVGSPLSLECTVEGTSNPNLYWYRQAAGRGLQLLFYSVGIGQISSEVPQNLSASRPQDRQFILSSKKLLLSDSGFYLCAWSVLGVDGYTFGSGTRLTVV.

The chain joins TRBV30 to TRBJ2-2; D is possibly TRBD2 (6 bases). Trimming removed 2 bases at V and 2 bases at J, with 9 bases between. The CDR3 spans 14 residues. Germline V CDR1 and CDR2: GTSNPN, SVGIG (reference sequence). CDR3 nucleotide sequence: TGTGCCTGGAGTTACGGGGGAAACACCGGGGAGCTGTTTTTT. This translates into CAWSYGGNTGELFF.

The chain employs TRBV30 and TRBJ1-4; D is unclear. The CDR3 runs 16 residues. CDR1 GTSNPN and CDR2 SVGIG come from the germline V gene (reference sequence). V gave up 5 bases and J gave up 4 bases, with 20 bases separating them. In DNA form, the CDR3 reads TGTGCCTGGTGCCCCATTGGCTTCACCCTTAATGAAAAACTGTTTTTT. This codes for CAWCPIGFTLNEKLFF.